This T cell receptor (beta chain) was found in a study of blood T cell repertoires in COVID-19. V gave up 2 bases and J gave up 3 bases; unmatched junction bases: 5. CDR3 length: 15 residues. CDR1 MNHEY and CDR2 SMNVEV come from the germline V gene (reference sequence). Clones were sequenced by immunoSEQ multiplex PCR, and TCRdb holds only the in-frame ones, with some missing. The table includes roughly 72,000 clones, about four fifths detected once. The sequenced material came from peripheral blood. The gene calls are TRBV27 and TRBJ2-7, with TRBD1 matching 9 bases. This receptor was obtained from a woman older than 75 with acute or convalescent COVID-19. The DNA of the CDR3 is TGTGCCAGCAGTTTAGGACAGGGGCCGCTCTACGAGCAGTACTTC. Its translation is CASSLGQGPLYEQYF.